One and the same sample provided the 29 T cell receptor beta chains below, sequenced in a study of blood T cell repertoires in COVID-19. TCRdb keeps only in-frame clones here, not all; method: immunoSEQ multiplex PCR. The sample has approximately 150,000 clones, more than 75% seen once. The specimen sequenced was peripheral blood. The receptors originated from a human donor in a cohort sampled during active COVID-19.

This clone occurred a few times. This chain joins TRBV7-9 and TRBJ2-1; 8 bases align to TRBD1. V trimming: 1 base; J trimming: 8 bases; junction bases outside the gene matches: 7. Germline V gives CDR1 SEHNR, CDR2 FQNEAQ (reference sequence). The CDR3 extends over 15 amino acids. DNA of the CDR3: TGTGCCAGCAGCTTAGGGACAGGGTTTAGCGATGAGCAGTTCTTC. Protein product: CASSLGTGFSDEQFF.

The V and J genes are TRBV18 and TRBJ1-3; maybe TRBD1 (5 bases). The germline V gene has CDR1 KGHSH and CDR2 LQKENI. V lost 2 bases and J 4 bases, leaving 12 bases between the germline ends. The length of the CDR3 is 15 residues. The CDR3, as DNA: TGTGCCAGCTCACCAAGCAGGGATGAAGGAAACACCATATATTTT. Its translation: CASSPSRDEGNTIYF.

The chain recombines TRBV6-5 with TRBJ2-3, with D tentatively TRBD1 (5 bases). CDR1 and CDR2 (germline): MNHEY, SVGAGI. This CDR3 is built from 14 residues. V lost 6 bases to trimming and J lost 10 bases, with 20 bases between them. The CDR3: CASRPQGREAAQYF. DNA of the CDR3: TGTGCCAGCAGACCCCAGGGTCGCGAGGCTGCGCAGTATTTT.

V and J are TRBV30 and TRBJ2-7; 9 nucleotides line up with TRBD2. Germline values: CDR1 GTSNPN, CDR2 SVGIG (reference sequence). This CDR3 comprises 16 residues. V lost 0 bases and J lost 3; bases outside the gene matches: 9. The CDR3 nucleotides are TGTGCCTGGAGTGTACGGGAGACTAGCGGACACTACGAGCAGTACGTC. This encodes CAWSVRETSGHYEQYV.

The genes are TRBV14 and TRBJ2-1; 10 bases fit TRBD1. CDR1 is SGHDN, CDR2 FVKESK, per germline. The CDR3 has 16 residues. Trimming at V came to 0 bases and at J to 7 bases, leaving 6 bases not matched to a gene. CDR3 nucleotides: TGTGCCAGCAGCCAAGATCGGGACAGGGGTTTGAATGAGCAGTTCTTC. Translation gives CASSQDRDRGLNEQFF.

The V gene is TRBV19, the J gene TRBJ1-1, with TRBD1 as a possible D gene (5 bases). CDR1 LNHDA and CDR2 SQIVND come from the germline V gene (reference sequence). The CDR3 loop spans 12 amino acids. Trimming took off 5 bases at V and 5 bases at J, with 9 bases between the two ends. As DNA, the CDR3 is TGTGCCAGTAGTCACAGGATAACTGAAGCTTTCTTT. As protein: CASSHRITEAFF.

This clone has just one count. The rearrangement links TRBV30 to TRBJ1-5; 8 nucleotides line up with TRBD1. The CDR3 length is 13 residues. V shed 7 bases and J 5 bases; nucleotides not matched to a gene: 7. Germline loops: CDR1 GTSNPN, CDR2 SVGIG (reference sequence). This CDR3 reads CASSPGGHQPQHF. The CDR3, as DNA: TGTGCCTCTTCCCCAGGGGGCCATCAGCCCCAGCATTTT.

This chain uses TRBV6-5 with TRBJ2-7; D is unresolved. V was clipped by 6 bases and J by 6 bases, with 9 bases between them. This CDR3 has 11 amino acids. Germline V gives CDR1 MNHEY, CDR2 SVGAGI. The CDR3 sequence: CASSLAAEQYV. In DNA, the CDR3 is TGTGCCAGCAGCTTAGCAGCCGAGCAGTACGTC.

The chain uses TRBV5-4 and TRBJ1-2, with a possible D match to TRBD1 (6 bases). Looked up from germline, CDR1 is SGHNT and CDR2 is YYREEE (reference sequence). V was clipped by 2 bases and J by 4 bases, with 15 bases between them. The CDR3 consists of 15 residues. The CDR3 region is CASSFSGQGGYGYTF. In nucleotides, the CDR3 is TGTGCCAGCAGCTTCTCGGGACAAGGAGGCTATGGCTACACCTTC.

On this clone itself: A read error may produce the germline difference seen at one junction end. The chain employs TRBV7-7 and TRBJ2-2, with a possible D match to TRBD2 (6 bases). Germline V lookup: CDR1 SSHAT, CDR2 FNYEAQ (reference sequence). The CDR3 extends over 16 amino acids. For the CDR3, the DNA is TGTGCTAGCAGCTTTGGCGGCGGGGCGAACACCGGGGAGCTGTTTTTT. This translates into CASSFGGGANTGELFF.

The CDR3 nucleotides are TGTGCCAGCAGTGAAGACAAGGGGGACGAGCAGTACGTC. Translation gives CASSEDKGDEQYV. This rearrangement joins TRBV6-1 to TRBJ2-7, with D possibly being TRBD1 (6 bases). V was pared by 1 base and J by 5 bases, with 9 bases between. Per the germline V gene, CDR1 is MNHNS and CDR2 is SASEGT. The length of the CDR3 is 13 residues.

V gene TRBV6-2 or TRBV6-3 combines with J gene TRBJ2-7; unclear D gene. Germline lookup yields CDR1 MNHEY and CDR2 SVGEGT. The V gene lost 0 bases and the J gene lost 5 bases, with 8 bases spanning the gap. The CDR3 runs to 13 residues. This CDR3 is CASSYSLIDEQYV. The CDR3 bases are TGTGCCAGCAGTTACTCTTTAATTGACGAGCAGTACGTC.

This chain's CDR3 is CASSQDPTLRLEQFF. In nucleotides, the CDR3 is TGCGCCAGCAGCCAAGATCCCACCCTACGCCTAGAACAGTTCTTC. This chain uses TRBV4-1 with TRBJ2-1; no clear D gene. Germline V gives CDR1 MGHRA, CDR2 YSYEKL. V gave up 0 bases and J gave up 13 bases, with 19 bases separating them. The CDR3 spans 15 residues.

The V gene is TRBV6-1, the J gene TRBJ2-1, with D possibly TRBD1 on 7 matching bases. This CDR3 is built from 16 residues. With 3 bases removed from V and 2 bases from J, the gap between germline ends came to 14 bases. Germline V CDR1 and CDR2: MNHNS, SASEGT. The CDR3 DNA is TGTGCCAGCAGTGACGAAGCAGGGGGGACCTACAATGAGCAGTTCTTC. The encoded protein is CASSDEAGGTYNEQFF.

The chain has TRBV24-1 and TRBJ2-1, with D perhaps matching TRBD2 (5 bases). Germline V gene sequence: CDR1 KGHDR, CDR2 SFDVKD. Trimming left V 3 bases short and J 9 bases short, with 20 bases between. CDR3 length equals 16 residues. As DNA, the CDR3 is TGTGCCACCAGTGATGGGAGTAGTAGGCGGGTAGGTGAGCAGTTCTTC. Residues: CATSDGSSRRVGEQFF.

This clone was counted once. V is TRBV11-2 and J is TRBJ2-5; a possible D gene is TRBD1 (5 bases). CDR3 length equals 15 residues. Trimming shortened V by 2 bases and J by 5 bases, and 15 bases separated the two germline ends. Germline values: CDR1 SGHAT, CDR2 FQNNGV. For the CDR3, the DNA is TGTGCCAGCAGCTTATCGACAGCACTTTCGGAGACCCAGTACTTC. It translates to CASSLSTALSETQYF. Looking up the rest from reference TRBV11-2 and TRBJ2-5 gives the full variable domain: EAGVAQSPRYKIIEKRQSVAFWCNPISGHATLYWYQQILGQGPKLLIQFQNNGVVDDSQLPKDRFSAERLKGVDSTLKIQPAKLEDSAVYLCASSLSTALSETQYFGPGTRLLVL.

The chain employs TRBV6-1 and TRBJ2-7; 9 nucleotides line up with TRBD2. CDR3 length: 14 residues. Germline CDR1 is MNHNS and CDR2 is SASEGT. Losses at the gene ends were 1 base for V and 5 bases for J; bases not matched to a gene: 3. The chain's CDR3 is CASSEGWTSDEQYV. Here the CDR3 DNA reads TGTGCCAGCAGTGAAGGCTGGACTAGCGACGAGCAGTACGTC.

This clone showed up just once. The J gene is TRBJ1-2, the V gene TRBV7-9; D unresolved. Germline-derived CDR1 and CDR2 are SEHNR and FQNEAQ (reference sequence). V dropped 1 base and J dropped 4 bases, with 13 bases sitting between them. The CDR3 loop spans 15 amino acids. Here the CDR3 DNA reads TGTGCCAGCAGCTTAGAAGAGGTGATGGGCTATGGCTACACCTTC. As protein: CASSLEEVMGYGYTF.

V usage is TRBV14 and J usage is TRBJ1-2; tentative D call: TRBD1 (5 bases). The CDR3 runs 15 residues. V was shortened by 3 bases and J by 1 base, with 12 bases between the two germline ends. Germline CDR1 is SGHDN and CDR2 is FVKESK. The CDR3, as DNA: TGTGCCAGCAGCCAGTCGGGGGGAGATAACTATGGCTACACCTTC. Its protein is CASSQSGGDNYGYTF.

This sequence joins TRBV5-6 and TRBJ1-3, with TRBD1 matching over 7 bases. The CDR3 totals 14 residues. The V and J ends lost 4 bases and 8 bases, in that order; junction bases with no gene match: 9. The germline V gene encodes CDR1 SGHDT and CDR2 YYEEEE. As DNA, the CDR3 is TGTGCCAGCAGCCCTCTGACAGGGATGCACACCATATATTTT. Amino acids: CASSPLTGMHTIYF.

V usage is TRBV6-5 and J usage is TRBJ1-1; 10 bases are a match to TRBD1. The CDR3 runs 16 residues. V shed 0 bases and J 5 bases; nucleotides not matched to a gene: 6. The germline CDR1 and CDR2 sequences are MNHEY and SVGAGI. The CDR3 nucleotides read TGTGCCAGCAGTTACTCCCGGACAGGGGGTTTTACTGAAGCTTTCTTT. Its translation: CASSYSRTGGFTEAFF.

The CDR3 region has the DNA TGTGCCAGCAGCGTACTGGGCAGGGAAGCAAACACCATATATTTT. Amino acid sequence: CASSVLGREANTIYF. The chain couples TRBV9 to TRBJ1-3, with TRBD1 as a possible D gene (5 bases). Trimming took 1 base from V and 6 from J, leaving 14 bases between them. The CDR3 extends over 15 amino acids. The germline V gene has CDR1 SGDLS and CDR2 YYNGEE.

The V gene is TRBV14, the J gene TRBJ2-2, with a possible D match to TRBD1 (6 bases). The CDR3 consists of 18 residues. The germline V gene has CDR1 SGHDN and CDR2 FVKESK. Trimming left V 4 bases short and J 4 bases short, with 22 bases between. CDR3 coding DNA: TGTGCCAGCAGCCCAAACGGCAGGGGTAAATTAGGCACCGGGGAGCTGTTTTTT. It translates to CASSPNGRGKLGTGELFF.

The chain carries TRBV25-1 and TRBJ2-5, with TRBD2 identical over 11 bases. Trimming at V came to 11 bases and at J to 1 base, leaving 3 bases not matched to a gene. The CDR3 extends over 13 amino acids. The germline V gene has CDR1 MGHDK and CDR2 SYGVNS. This chain's CDR3 is CASLAGGQETQYF. The CDR3 DNA follows: TGTGCCTCCCTAGCGGGGGGCCAAGAGACCCAGTACTTC.

The gene calls are TRBV3-1 (or the pseudogene TRBV3-2) and TRBJ1-5, with D maybe TRBD1 (6 bases). Germline V gene sequence: CDR1 LGHDT, CDR2 YNNKEL (reference sequence). CDR3 length equals 14 residues. Trimming pared 2 bases from V and 2 bases from J, leaving 7 bases between. CDR3 bases: TGTGCCAGCAGCCAAAACAGGGGCAATCAGCCCCAGCATTTT. Translated, it gives CASSQNRGNQPQHF.

The V gene is TRBV25-1, the J gene TRBJ2-3; 8 nucleotides align to TRBD2. Germline CDR1 MGHDK, CDR2 SYGVNS. With V trimmed by 8 bases and J by 6 bases, 10 bases remained unmatched. This CDR3 contains 14 residues. CDR3 sequence reads: CASVGGGLEDTQYF. The CDR3 DNA sequence: TGTGCCAGCGTCGGGGGGGGTTTAGAGGATACGCAGTATTTT.

V usage is TRBV5-1 and J usage is TRBJ1-1; 9 bases match TRBD1. Germline V gene data show CDR1 as SGHRS and CDR2 as YFSETQ. The CDR3 spans 15 residues. The V and J ends lost 3 bases and 3 bases, in that order; junction bases with no gene match: 6. CDR3 DNA: TGCGCCAGCAGCTCACAGGGGGCGCTGGACACTGAAGCTTTCTTT. Its protein is CASSSQGALDTEAFF.

The J gene is TRBJ2-1, the V gene TRBV2; 10 nucleotides match TRBD2. The CDR3 is made up of 15 amino acids. CDR1 is SNHLY and CDR2 is FYNNEI in the germline V gene. V was clipped by 6 bases and J by 4 bases; unmatched bases: 6. As DNA, the CDR3 is TGTGCCAGCAGCGGAAGCGGGGGGGGGTACAATGAGCAGTTCTTC. Encoded protein: CASSGSGGGYNEQFF.

The count of this clone is one. The genes are TRBV6-4 and TRBJ1-5; D unclear. The CDR3 totals 12 residues. Germline CDR1 and CDR2: MRHNA and SNTAGT. V lost 10 bases to trimming and J lost 5 bases, with 12 bases between them. Here the CDR3 DNA reads TGTGCCAAGAGGAGGCACGATCAGCCCCAGCATTTT. Translation gives CAKRRHDQPQHF.